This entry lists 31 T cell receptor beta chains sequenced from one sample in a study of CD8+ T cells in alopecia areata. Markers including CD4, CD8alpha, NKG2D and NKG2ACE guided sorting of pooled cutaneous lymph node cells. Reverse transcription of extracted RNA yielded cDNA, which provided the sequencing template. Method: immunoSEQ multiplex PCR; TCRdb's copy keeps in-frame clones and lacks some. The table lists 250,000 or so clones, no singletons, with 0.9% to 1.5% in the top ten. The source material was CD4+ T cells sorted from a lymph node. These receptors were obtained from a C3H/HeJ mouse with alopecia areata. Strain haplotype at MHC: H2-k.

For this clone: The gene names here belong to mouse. The covered CDR3 bases are TGTGCTAGCAGACAGGTCTCCTAT. Its protein product is CASRQVSY. The full CDR3 reads CASRQVSYEQYF. The chain is built from TRBV29 and TRBJ2-7; D is possibly TRBD1 (5 bases). Coverage ceases 4 residues before the CDR3 finishes, and the germline J gene fills in the end. V was trimmed by 6 bases and J by 0 bases, leaving 6 bases between them. The CDR3 runs to 12 residues. Germline loops: CDR1 MSHET, CDR2 SYDVDS.

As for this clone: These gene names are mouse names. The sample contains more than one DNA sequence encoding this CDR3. Partial CDR3 DNA: TGTGCCAGCAGTGATGCAGGCACCGGG. Its protein product is CASSDAGTG. In full, the CDR3 is CASSDAGTGQLYF. The chain combines TRBV13-3 with TRBJ2-2, with unresolved D. Read sequence stops 4 residues before the CDR3 end, and the germline J gene provides the missing end. In germline, CDR1 is NNHDY, CDR2 SYVADS. V was trimmed by 0 bases and J by 4 bases, leaving 4 bases between them. This CDR3 contains 13 residues.

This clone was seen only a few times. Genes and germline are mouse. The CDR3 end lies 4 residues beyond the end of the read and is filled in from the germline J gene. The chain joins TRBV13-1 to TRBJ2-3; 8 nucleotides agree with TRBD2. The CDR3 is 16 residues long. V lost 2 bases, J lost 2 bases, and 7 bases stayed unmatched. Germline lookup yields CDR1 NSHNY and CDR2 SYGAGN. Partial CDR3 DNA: TGTGCCAGCAGTGAAGGGGGGGCGCAGGCTGCAGAA. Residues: CASSEGGAQAAE. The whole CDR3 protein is CASSEGGAQAAETLYF.

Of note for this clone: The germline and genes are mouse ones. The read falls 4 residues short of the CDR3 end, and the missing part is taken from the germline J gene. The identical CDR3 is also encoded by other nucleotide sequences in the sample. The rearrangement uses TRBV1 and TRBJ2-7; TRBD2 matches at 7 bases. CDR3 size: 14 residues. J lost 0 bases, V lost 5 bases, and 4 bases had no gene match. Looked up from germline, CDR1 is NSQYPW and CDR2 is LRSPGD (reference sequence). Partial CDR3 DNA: TGCACCTGCAGTCTCTGGGGGAGCTCCTAT. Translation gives CTCSLWGSSY. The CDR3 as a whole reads CTCSLWGSSYEQYF.

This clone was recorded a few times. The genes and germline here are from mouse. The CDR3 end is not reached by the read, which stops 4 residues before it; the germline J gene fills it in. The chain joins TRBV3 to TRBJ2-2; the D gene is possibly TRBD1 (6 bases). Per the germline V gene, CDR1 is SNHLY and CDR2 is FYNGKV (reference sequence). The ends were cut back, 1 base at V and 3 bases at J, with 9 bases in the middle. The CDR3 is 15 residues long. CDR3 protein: CASSLDRVDTGQLYF. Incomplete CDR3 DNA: TGTGCCAGCAGCTTAGACAGGGTAGACACCGGG.

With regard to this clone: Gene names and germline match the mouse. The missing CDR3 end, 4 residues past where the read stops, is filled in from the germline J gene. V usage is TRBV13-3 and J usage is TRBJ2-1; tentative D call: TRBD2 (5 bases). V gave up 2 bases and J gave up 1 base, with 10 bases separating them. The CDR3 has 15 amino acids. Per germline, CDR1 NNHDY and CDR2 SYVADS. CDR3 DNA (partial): TGTGCCAGCAGTGAAAGCGCTGGGAACTATGCT. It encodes CASSESAGNYA. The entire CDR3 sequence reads CASSESAGNYAEQFF.

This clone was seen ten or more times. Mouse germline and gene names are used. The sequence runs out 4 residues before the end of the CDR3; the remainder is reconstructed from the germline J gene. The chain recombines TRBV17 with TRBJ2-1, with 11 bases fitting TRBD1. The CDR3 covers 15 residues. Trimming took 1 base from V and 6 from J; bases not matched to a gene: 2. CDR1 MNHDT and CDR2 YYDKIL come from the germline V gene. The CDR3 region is CASSRGTGGRAEQFF. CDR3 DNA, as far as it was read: TGTGCTAGCAGTAGAGGGACAGGGGGCCGTGCT. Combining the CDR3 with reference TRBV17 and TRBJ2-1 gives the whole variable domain DTTVKQNPRYKLARVGKPVNLICSQTMNHDTMYWYQKKPNQAPKLLLFYYDKILNREADTFEKFQSSRPNNSFCSLYIGSAGLEYSAMYLCASSRGTGGRAEQFFGPGTRLTVL.

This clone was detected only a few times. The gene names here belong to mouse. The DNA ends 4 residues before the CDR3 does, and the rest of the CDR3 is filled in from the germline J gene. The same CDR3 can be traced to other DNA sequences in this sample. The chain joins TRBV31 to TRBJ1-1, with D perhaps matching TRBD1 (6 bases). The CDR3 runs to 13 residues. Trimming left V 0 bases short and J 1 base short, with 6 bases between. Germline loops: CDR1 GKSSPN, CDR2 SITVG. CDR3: CAWSLQGNTEVFF. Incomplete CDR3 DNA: TGTGCCTGGAGTCTACAGGGAAACACA.

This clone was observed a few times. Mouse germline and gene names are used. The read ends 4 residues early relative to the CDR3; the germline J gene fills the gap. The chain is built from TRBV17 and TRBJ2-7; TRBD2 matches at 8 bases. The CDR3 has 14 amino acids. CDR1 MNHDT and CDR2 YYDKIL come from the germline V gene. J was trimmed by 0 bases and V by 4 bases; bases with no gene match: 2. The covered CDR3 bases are TGTGCTAGCAGTATCTGGGGGGACTCCTAT. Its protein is CASSIWGDSY. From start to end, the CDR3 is CASSIWGDSYEQYF.

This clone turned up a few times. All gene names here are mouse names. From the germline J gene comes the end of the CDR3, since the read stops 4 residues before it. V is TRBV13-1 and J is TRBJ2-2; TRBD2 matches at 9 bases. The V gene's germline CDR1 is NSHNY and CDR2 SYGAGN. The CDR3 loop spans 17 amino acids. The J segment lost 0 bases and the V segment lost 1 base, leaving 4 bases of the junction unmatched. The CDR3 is CASSDRRLGANTGQLYF. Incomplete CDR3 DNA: TGTGCCAGCAGTGATCGCCGACTGGGGGCAAACACCGGG.

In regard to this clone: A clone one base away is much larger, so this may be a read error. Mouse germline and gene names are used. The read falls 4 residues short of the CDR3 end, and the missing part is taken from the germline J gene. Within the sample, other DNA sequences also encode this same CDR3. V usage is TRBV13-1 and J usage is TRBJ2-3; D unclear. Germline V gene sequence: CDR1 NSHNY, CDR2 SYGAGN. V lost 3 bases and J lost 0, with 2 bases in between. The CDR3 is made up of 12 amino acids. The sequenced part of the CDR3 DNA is TGTGCCAGCAGTGCAAGTGCAGAA. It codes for CASSASAE. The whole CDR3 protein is CASSASAETLYF.

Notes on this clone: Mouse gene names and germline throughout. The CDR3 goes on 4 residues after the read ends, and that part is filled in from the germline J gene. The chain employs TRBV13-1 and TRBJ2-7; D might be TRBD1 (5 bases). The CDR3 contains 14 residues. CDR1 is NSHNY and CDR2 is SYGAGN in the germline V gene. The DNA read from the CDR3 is TGTGCCAGCAGTGATGCGGACATGGAGTAT. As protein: CASSDADMEY. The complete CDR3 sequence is CASSDADMEYEQYF.

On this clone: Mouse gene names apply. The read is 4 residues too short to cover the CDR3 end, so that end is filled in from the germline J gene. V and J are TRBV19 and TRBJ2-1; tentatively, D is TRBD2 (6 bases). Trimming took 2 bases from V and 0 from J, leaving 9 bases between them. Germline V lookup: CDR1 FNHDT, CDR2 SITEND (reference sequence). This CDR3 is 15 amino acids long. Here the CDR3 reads CASSMRDFNYAEQFF. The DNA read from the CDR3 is TGTGCCAGCAGTATGCGGGACTTTAACTATGCT.

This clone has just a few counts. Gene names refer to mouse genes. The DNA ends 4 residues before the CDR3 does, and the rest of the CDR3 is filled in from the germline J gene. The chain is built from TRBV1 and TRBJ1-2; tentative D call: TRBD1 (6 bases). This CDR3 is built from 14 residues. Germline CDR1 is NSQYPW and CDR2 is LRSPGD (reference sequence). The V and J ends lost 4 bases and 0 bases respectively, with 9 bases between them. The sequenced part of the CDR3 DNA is TGCACCTGCAGTGGACAGGATGCAAACTCC. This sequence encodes CTCSGQDANS. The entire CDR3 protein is CTCSGQDANSDYTF.

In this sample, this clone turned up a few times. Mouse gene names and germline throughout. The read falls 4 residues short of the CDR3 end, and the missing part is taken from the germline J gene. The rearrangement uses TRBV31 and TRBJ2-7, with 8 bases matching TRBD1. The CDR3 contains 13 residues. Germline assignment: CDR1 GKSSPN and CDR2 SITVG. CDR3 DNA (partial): TGTGCCTGGAGTCCCGACAGGGGTTAT. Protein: CAWSPDRGY. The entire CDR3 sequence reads CAWSPDRGYEQYF.

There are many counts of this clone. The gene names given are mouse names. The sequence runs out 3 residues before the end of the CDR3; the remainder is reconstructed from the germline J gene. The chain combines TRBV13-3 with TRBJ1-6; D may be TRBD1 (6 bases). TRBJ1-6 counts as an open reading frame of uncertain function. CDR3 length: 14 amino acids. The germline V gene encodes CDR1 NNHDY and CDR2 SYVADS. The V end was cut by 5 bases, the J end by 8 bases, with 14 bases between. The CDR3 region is CASRIQGWDSPLYF. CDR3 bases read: TGTGCCAGCAGGATACAGGGATGGGATTCGCCC.

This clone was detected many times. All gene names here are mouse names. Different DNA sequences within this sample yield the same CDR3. This CDR3 reads CASSDPGLGGREVFF. CDR3 bases read: TGTGCCAGCAGTGATCCGGGACTGGGGGGGCGA. The chain employs TRBV13-1 and TRBJ1-1; tentative D call: TRBD1 (6 bases). Sequencing ends 4 residues short of the CDR3 end; the germline J gene provides the rest. The CDR3 spans 15 residues. Per the germline V gene, CDR1 is NSHNY and CDR2 is SYGAGN.

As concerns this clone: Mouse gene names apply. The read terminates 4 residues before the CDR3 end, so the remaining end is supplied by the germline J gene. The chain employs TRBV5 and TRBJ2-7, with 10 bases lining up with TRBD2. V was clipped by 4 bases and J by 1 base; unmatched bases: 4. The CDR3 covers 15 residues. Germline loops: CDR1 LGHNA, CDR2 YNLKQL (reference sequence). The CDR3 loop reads CASSRPGLGSYEQYF. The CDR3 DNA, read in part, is TGTGCCAGCAGCCGCCCGGGACTGGGGTCCTAT.

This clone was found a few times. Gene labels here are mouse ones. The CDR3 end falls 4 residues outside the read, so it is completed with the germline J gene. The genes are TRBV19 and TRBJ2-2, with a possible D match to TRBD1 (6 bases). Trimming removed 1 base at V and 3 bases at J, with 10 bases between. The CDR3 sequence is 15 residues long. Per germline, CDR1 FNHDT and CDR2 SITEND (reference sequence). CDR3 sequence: CASSIPGVDTGQLYF. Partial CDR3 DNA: TGTGCCAGCAGTATACCAGGGGTGGACACCGGG.

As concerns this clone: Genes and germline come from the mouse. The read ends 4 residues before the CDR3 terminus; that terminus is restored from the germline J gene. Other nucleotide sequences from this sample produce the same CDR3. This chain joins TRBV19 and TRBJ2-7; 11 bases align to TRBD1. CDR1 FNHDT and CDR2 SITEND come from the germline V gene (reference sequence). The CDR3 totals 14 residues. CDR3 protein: CASRPGTGGYEQYF. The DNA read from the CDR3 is TGTGCCAGCAGGCCCGGGACAGGGGGATAT.

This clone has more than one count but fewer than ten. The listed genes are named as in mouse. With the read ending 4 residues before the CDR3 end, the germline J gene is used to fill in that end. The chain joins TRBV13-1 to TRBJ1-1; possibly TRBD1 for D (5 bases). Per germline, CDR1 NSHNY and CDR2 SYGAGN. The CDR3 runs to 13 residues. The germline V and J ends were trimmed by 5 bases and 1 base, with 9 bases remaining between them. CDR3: CASRPGGNTEVFF. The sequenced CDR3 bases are TGTGCCAGCAGGCCGGGGGGGAACACA.

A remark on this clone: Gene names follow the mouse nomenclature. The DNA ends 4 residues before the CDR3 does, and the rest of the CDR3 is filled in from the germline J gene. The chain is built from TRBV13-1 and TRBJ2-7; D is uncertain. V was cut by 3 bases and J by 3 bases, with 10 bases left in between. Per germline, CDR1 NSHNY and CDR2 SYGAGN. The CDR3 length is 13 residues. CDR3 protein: CASSAPPNYEQYF. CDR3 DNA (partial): TGTGCCAGCAGTGCCCCCCCAAACTAT.

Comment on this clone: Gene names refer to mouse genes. The CDR3 is CASSDTGQNYAEQFF. The covered CDR3 bases are TGTGCCAGCAGTGATACGGGACAAAACTATGCT. The chain uses TRBV13-3 and TRBJ2-1, with a tentative D call TRBD1 (6 bases). The read terminates 4 residues ahead of where the CDR3 ends, so the germline J gene completes it. The V and J ends lost 1 base and 1 base respectively, with 9 bases between them. Germline V lookup: CDR1 NNHDY, CDR2 SYVADS. The CDR3 extends over 15 amino acids.

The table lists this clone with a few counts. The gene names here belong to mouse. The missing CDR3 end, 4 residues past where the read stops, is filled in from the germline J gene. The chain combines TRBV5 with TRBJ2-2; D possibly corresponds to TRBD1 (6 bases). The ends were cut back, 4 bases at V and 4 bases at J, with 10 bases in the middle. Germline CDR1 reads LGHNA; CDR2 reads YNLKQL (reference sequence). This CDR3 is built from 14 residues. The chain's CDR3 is CASSRDRSTGQLYF. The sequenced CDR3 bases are TGTGCCAGCAGCCGAGACAGGTCCACCGGG.

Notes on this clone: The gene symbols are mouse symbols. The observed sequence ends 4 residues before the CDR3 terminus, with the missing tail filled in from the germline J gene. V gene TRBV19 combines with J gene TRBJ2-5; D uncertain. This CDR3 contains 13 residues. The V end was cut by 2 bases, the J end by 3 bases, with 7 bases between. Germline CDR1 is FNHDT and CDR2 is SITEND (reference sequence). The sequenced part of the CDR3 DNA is TGTGCCAGCAGTATGCCAGATCAAGAC. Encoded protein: CASSMPDQD. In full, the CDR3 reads CASSMPDQDTQYF.

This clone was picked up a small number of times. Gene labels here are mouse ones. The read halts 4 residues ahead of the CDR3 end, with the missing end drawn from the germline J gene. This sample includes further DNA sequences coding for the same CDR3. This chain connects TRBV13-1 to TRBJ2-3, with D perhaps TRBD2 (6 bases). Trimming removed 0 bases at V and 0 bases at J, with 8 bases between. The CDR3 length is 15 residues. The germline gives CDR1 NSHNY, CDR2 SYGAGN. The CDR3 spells CASSDAGTSAETLYF. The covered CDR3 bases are TGTGCCAGCAGTGATGCTGGGACTAGTGCAGAA.

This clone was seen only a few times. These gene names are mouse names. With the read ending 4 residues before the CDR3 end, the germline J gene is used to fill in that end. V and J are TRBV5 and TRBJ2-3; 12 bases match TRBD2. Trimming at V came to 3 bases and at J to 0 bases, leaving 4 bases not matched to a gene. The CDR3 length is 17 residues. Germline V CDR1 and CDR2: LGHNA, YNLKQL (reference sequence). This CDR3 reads CASSHGTGGFSAETLYF. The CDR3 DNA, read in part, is TGTGCCAGCAGCCACGGGACTGGGGGGTTTAGTGCAGAA.

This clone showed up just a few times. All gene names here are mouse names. The DNA read from the CDR3 is TGTGCCTGGACACAGGGGGCAAACTCC. This translates into CAWTQGANS. The whole CDR3 region reads CAWTQGANSDYTF. This rearrangement joins TRBV31 to TRBJ1-2; 8 bases are a match to TRBD1. The read ends 4 residues early relative to the CDR3; the germline J gene fills the gap. This CDR3 contains 13 residues. V was clipped by 4 bases and J by 0 bases; unmatched bases: 1. Germline V CDR1 and CDR2: GKSSPN, SITVG. Looking up the rest from reference TRBV31 and TRBJ1-2 gives the full variable domain: AQTIHQWPVAEIKAVGSPLSLGCTIKGKSSPNLYWYWQATGGTLQQLFYSITVGQVESVVQLNLSASRPKDDQFILSTEKLLLSHSGFYLCAWTQGANSDYTFGSGTRLLVI.

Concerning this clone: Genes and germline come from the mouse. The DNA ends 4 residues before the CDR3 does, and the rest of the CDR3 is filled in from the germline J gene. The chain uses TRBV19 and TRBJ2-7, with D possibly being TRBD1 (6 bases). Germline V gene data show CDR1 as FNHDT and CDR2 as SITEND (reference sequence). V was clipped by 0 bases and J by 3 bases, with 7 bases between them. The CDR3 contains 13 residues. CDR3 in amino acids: CASSIGTDYEQYF. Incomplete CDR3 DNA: TGTGCCAGCAGTATAGGGACAGACTAT.

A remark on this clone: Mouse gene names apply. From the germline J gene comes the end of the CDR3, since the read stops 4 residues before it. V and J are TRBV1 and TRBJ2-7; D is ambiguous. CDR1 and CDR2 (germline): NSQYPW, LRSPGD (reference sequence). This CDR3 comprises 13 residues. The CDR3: CTCSADTAYEQYF. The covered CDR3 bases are TGCACCTGCAGTGCAGATACAGCATAT.

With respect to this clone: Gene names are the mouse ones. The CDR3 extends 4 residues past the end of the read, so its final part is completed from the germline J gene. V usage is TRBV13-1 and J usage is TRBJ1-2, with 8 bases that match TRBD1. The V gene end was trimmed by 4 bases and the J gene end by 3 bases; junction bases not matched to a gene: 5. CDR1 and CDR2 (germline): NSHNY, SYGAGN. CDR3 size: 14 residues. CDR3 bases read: TGTGCCAGCAGTAGAGACAGGGGTTACTCC. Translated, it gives CASSRDRGYS. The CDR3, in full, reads CASSRDRGYSDYTF.